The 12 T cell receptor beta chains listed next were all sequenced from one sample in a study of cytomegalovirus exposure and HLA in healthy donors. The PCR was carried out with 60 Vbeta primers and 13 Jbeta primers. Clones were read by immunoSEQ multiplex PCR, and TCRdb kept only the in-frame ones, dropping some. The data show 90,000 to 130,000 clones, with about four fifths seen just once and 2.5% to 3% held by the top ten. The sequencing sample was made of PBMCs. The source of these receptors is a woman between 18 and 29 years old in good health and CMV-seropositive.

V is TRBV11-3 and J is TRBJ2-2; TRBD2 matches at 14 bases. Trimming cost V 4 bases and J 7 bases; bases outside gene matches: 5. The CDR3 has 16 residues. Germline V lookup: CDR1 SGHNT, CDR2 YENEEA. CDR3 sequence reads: CASSSTSGRASGELFF. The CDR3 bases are TGTGCCAGCAGCTCGACTAGCGGGAGGGCCAGCGGGGAGCTGTTTTTT. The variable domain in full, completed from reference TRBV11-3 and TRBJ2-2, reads EAGVVQSPRYKIIEKKQPVAFWCNPISGHNTLYWYLQNLGQGPELLIRYENEEAVDDSQLPKDRFSAERLKGVDSTLKIQPAELGDSAVYLCASSSTSGRASGELFFGEGSRLTVL.

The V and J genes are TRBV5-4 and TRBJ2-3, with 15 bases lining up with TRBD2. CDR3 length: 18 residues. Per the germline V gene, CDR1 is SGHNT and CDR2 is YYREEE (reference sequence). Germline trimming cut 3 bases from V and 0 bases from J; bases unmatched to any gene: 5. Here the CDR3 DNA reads TGTGCCAGCAGCTGGGGACTAGCGGGAGGAGGGAGCACAGATACGCAGTATTTT. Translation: CASSWGLAGGGSTDTQYF.

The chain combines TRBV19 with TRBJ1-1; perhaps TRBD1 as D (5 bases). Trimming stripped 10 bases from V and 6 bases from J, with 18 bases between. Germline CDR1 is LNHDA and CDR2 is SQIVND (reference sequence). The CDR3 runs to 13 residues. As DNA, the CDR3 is TGTGCCATTCAGGGCCGTGGGCACGCTGAAGCTTTCTTT. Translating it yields CAIQGRGHAEAFF.

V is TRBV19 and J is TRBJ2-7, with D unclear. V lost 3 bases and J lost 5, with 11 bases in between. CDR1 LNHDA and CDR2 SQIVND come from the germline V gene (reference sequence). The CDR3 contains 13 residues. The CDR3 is CASSMVYQDEQYF. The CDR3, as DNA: TGTGCCAGTAGTATGGTGTACCAGGACGAGCAGTACTTC.

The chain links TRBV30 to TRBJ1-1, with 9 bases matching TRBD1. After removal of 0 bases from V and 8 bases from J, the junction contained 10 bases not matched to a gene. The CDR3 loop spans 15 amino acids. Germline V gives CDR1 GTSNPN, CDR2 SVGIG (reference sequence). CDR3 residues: CAWSVRQRGTGEAFF. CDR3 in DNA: TGTGCCTGGAGTGTTAGACAGCGTGGGACAGGGGAAGCTTTCTTT.

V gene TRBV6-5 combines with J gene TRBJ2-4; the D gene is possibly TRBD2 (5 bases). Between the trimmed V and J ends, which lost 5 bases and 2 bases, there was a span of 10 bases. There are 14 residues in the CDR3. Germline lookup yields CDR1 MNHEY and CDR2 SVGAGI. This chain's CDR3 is CASSGRGSKNIQYF. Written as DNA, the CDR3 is TGTGCCAGCAGTGGCCGGGGATCCAAAAACATTCAGTACTTC.

The CDR3 nucleotides are TGCAGCGCAGGGACTAGCGGCTACGAGCAGTACTTC. It is translated as CSAGTSGYEQYF. The chain employs TRBV29-1 and TRBJ2-7, with 11 positions matching TRBD2. Germline CDR1 SQVTM, CDR2 ANQGSEA. V shed 7 bases, J shed 3 bases, and the junction held 2 bases outside the gene matches. CDR3 length: 12 amino acids.

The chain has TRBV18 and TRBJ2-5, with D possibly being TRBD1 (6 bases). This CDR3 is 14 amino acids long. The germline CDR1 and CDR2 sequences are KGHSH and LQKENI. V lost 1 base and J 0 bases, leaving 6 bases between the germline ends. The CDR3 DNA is TGTGCCAGCTCACCACGGACAGACCAAGAGACCCAGTACTTC. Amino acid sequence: CASSPRTDQETQYF.

The CDR3 DNA reads TGTGCCAGCAGTTACACAGGGGCCCCCACCGGGGAGCTGTTTTTT. It yields the protein CASSYTGAPTGELFF. The chain is built from TRBV6-5 and TRBJ2-2; the match to TRBD1 covers 7 bases. V trimming: 2 bases; J trimming: 4 bases; junction bases outside the gene matches: 4. The germline V gene has CDR1 MNHEY and CDR2 SVGAGI. The CDR3 has 15 residues.

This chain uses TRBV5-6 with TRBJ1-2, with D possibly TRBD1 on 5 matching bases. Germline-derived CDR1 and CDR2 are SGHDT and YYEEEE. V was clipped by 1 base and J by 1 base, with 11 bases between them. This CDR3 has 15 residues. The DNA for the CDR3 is TGTGCCAGCAGCTTGTGGGCAGGGCGTAACTATGGCTACACCTTC. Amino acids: CASSLWAGRNYGYTF.

The CDR3 DNA reads TGTGCCATCAGTGCGACGCCCGGACAGGTAACGGATGGCTACACCTTC. Its translation is CAISATPGQVTDGYTF. This chain links TRBV10-3 with TRBJ1-2, with 7 bases aligning to TRBD1. Losses at the gene ends were 4 bases for V and 6 bases for J; bases not matched to a gene: 14. Germline lookup yields CDR1 ENHRY and CDR2 SYGVKD. The CDR3 has 16 amino acids.

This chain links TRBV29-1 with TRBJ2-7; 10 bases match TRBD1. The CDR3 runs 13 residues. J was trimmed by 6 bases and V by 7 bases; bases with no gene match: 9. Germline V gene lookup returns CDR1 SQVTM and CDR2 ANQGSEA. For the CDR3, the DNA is TGCAGCGGGGGGGACAGGGGAGTTGCCGAGCAGTACTTC. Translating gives CSGGDRGVAEQYF.